The clone carrying this TCR beta chain was recorded a few times. Its matching antigen is unknown. Each CDR3 protein gets one entry after TCRdb re-called the reads with MiXCR. Found here are 750,000 to 900,000 distinct CDR3 sequences, almost 30% of them singletons; the top ten hold around 13%. This specimen comes from a study of T cell repertoires in cytomegalovirus infection. Overall study context: CMV epitopes in the study were HLA-C-restricted (recently identified) and HLA-B-restricted (well studied). Based on public TCR beta signatures, there were indications of CMV infection and of a matching HLA type.

V was cut by 1 base and J by 4 bases, with 19 bases left in between. This CDR3 has 17 residues. Germline CDR1 and CDR2: LGHDT and YNNKEL (reference sequence). Broader study findings: HLA-C-restricted CMV-specific TCR beta clonotypes were dominant in the ex vivo response. Cumulative public TCR beta family frequency identified carriers of CMV plus the relevant HLA.

The sequence derives from a human donor in good health (CMV status not recorded). Some clones in this sample may be carry-over from other donors' samples. The gene calls are TRBV3-1 and TRBJ1-2; tentatively, D is TRBD1 (5 bases). The starting material was cultured CD8+ T cells from PBMCs, obtained from culture after CMV antigen stimulation. The CDR3 region is CASSQVGRDFPRYGYTF. CDR3 bases: TGTGCCAGCAGCCAAGTCGGCAGGGACTTTCCACGCTATGGCTACACCTTC.